The 6 T cell receptor beta chains presented below share a single source sample, sequenced in a study of OX40 agonist ivuxolimab in advanced cancers. The library came from the immunoSEQ multiplex PCR assay. TCRdb took this table from immuneACCESS and kept in-frame rearrangements with V and J called. Such tables lack part of the clones; where checked against another copy, unresolved V genes explain under half of the gap, and the rest is unexplained. This sample holds tens of thousands of clones; roughly 90% were observed only once. The ten largest make up around 0.29% of the sample. This material consisted of CD4+ or CD8+ T cells sorted from blood, taken in a trial of the OX40 agonist ivuxolimab. The receptors originated from an adult with an advanced solid tumor such as melanoma, head and neck, liver or kidney cancer.

This chain uses TRBV29-1 with TRBJ2-5, with 8 bases that match TRBD1. From germline, CDR1 is SQVTM and CDR2 ANQGSEA. V was clipped by 6 bases and J by 5 bases; unmatched bases: 5. CDR3 length equals 12 residues. CDR3 sequence (DNA): TGCAGCGTAAAACAGGGGGTGGAGACCCAGTACTTC. This gives the protein CSVKQGVETQYF.

This chain joins TRBV9 and TRBJ2-3; D might be TRBD2 (6 bases). CDR1 is SGDLS, CDR2 YYNGEE, per germline. This CDR3 is 14 amino acids long. The V and J ends lost 2 bases and 2 bases respectively, with 9 bases between them. In DNA, the CDR3 is TGTGCCAGCAGCGTCCGCGGGACCACAGATACGCAGTATTTT. Amino acids: CASSVRGTTDTQYF.

This chain connects TRBV11-2 to TRBJ1-2; D is perhaps TRBD1 (5 bases). In germline, CDR1 is SGHAT, CDR2 FQNNGV. Trimming took 1 base from V and 4 from J, leaving 7 bases between them. The CDR3 runs 13 residues. CDR3 sequence (DNA): TGTGCCAGCAGCTTAGTGACAGCCTATGGCTACACCTTC. This sequence encodes CASSLVTAYGYTF.

The chain is built from TRBV6-1 and TRBJ1-6; TRBD1 is a possible D gene (5 bases). The germline V gene encodes CDR1 MNHNS and CDR2 SASEGT. V lost 3 bases and J lost 7, with 16 bases in between. This CDR3 spans 16 amino acids. The CDR3 coding sequence is TGTGCCAGCAGTGAGACAGAATCAAGGGGAAATTCACCCCTCCACTTT. This gives the protein CASSETESRGNSPLHF.

V gene TRBV6-6 combines with J gene TRBJ2-1; TRBD2 aligns across 9 bases. The junction had 7 bases not matched to a gene; V was cut back by 5 bases and J by 8 bases. This CDR3 contains 14 residues. Germline V gene sequence: CDR1 MNHNY, CDR2 SVGAGI (reference sequence). CDR3 residues: CASSGRREGDEQFF. CDR3 bases: TGTGCCAGCAGTGGCCGGCGGGAGGGCGATGAGCAGTTCTTC.

This chain joins TRBV5-1 and TRBJ2-7; D ambiguous. Germline CDR1 SGHRS, CDR2 YFSETQ. V lost 0 bases, J lost 3 bases, and 13 bases lay in between. The CDR3 has 15 residues. The CDR3, as DNA: TGCGCCAGCAGCTTGGTGGCAGGACCTAGCTACGAGCAGTACTTC. Protein sequence: CASSLVAGPSYEQYF.